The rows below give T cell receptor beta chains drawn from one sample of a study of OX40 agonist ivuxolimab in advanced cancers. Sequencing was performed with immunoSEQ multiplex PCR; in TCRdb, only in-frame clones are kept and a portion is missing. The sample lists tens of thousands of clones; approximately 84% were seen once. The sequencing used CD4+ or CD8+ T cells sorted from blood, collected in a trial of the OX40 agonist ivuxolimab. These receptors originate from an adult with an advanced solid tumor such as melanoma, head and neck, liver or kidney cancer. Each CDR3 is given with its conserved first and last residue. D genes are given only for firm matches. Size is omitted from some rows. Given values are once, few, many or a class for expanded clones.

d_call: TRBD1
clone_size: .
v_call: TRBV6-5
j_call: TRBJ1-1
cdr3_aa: CASSRQGGGTEAFF
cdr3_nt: TGTGCCAGCAGCCGACAGGGCGGGGGCACTGAAGCTTTCTTT

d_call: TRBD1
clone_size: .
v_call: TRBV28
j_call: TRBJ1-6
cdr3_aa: CASTPGQAVSPLHF
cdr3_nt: TGTGCCAGCACCCCGGGACAGGCAGTTTCACCCCTCCACTTT

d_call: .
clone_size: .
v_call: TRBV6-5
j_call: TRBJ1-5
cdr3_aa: CASRESVMQPQHF
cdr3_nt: TGTGCCAGCAGGGAATCGGTGATGCAGCCCCAGCATTTT

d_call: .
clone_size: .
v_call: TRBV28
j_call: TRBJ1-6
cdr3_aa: CASSFTTGKSDSPLHF
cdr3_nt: TGTGCCAGCAGTTTCACTACAGGGAAATCTGATTCACCCCTCCACTTT

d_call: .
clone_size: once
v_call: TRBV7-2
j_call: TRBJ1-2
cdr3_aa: CASSLETRFRYGYTF
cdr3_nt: TGTGCCAGCAGCTTAGAAACCCGGTTCCGCTATGGCTACACCTTC

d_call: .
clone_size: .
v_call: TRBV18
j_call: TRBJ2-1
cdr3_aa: CASSPPLFVGNEQFF
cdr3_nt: TGTGCCAGCTCACCCCCCTTATTTGTCGGTAATGAGCAGTTCTTC

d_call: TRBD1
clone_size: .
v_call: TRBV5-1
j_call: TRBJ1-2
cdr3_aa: CASSTGQGGNYGYTF
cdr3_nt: TGCGCCAGCAGCACGGGACAGGGGGGTAACTATGGCTACACCTTC

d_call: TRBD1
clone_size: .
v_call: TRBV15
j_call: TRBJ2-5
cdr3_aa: CATSSWGGTGETQYF
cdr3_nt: TGTGCCACCAGCAGTTGGGGTGGGACAGGGGAGACCCAGTACTTC

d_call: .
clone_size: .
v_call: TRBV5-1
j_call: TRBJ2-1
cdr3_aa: CASSILLVDEQFF
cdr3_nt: TGCGCCAGCAGTATTCTTCTTGTGGATGAGCAGTTCTTC

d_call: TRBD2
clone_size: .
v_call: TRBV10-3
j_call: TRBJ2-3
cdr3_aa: CATAGVHRQSPDTQYF
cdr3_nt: TGTGCCACCGCGGGGGTCCATCGTCAGTCGCCAGATACGCAGTATTTT

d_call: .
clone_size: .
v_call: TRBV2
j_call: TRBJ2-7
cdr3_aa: CASSQQYEQYF
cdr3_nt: TGTGCCAGCAGTCAACAGTACGAGCAGTACTTC

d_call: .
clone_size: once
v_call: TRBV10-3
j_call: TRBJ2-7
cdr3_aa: CAISAGVRSYEQYF
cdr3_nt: TGTGCCATCAGTGCCGGAGTTAGGTCCTACGAGCAGTACTTC

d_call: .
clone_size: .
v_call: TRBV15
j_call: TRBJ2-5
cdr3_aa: CATSRDRTSQETQYF
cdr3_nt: TGTGCCACCAGCAGAGACAGGACGTCACAAGAGACCCAGTACTTC

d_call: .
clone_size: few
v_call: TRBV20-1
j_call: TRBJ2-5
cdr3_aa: CSAVLETQYF
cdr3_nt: TGCAGTGCTGTACTGGAGACCCAGTACTTC

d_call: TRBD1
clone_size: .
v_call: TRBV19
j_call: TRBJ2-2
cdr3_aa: CATPTGIRAGELFF
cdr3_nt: TGTGCCACCCCGACAGGGATTCGCGCCGGGGAGCTGTTTTTT

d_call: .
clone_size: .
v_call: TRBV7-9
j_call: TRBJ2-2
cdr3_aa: CASSSRGGDGELFF
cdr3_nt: TGTGCCAGCAGCTCAAGGGGGGGAGACGGGGAGCTGTTTTTT

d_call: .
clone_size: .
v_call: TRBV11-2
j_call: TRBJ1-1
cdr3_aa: CASSSEVTEAFF
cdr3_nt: TGTGCCAGCAGCTCGGAAGTCACTGAAGCTTTCTTT

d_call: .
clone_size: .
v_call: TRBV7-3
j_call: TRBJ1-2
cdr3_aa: CASSRGGGYGYTF
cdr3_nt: TGTGCCAGCAGCCGAGGAGGTGGCTATGGCTACACCTTC

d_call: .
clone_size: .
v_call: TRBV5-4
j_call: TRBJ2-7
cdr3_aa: CASSLARGAEQYF
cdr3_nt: TGTGCCAGCAGCTTGGCCAGGGGGGCCGAGCAGTACTTC

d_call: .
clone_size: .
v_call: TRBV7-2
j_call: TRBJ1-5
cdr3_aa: CASSRDYYSNQPQHF
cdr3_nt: TGTGCCAGCAGCAGGGACTATTATAGCAATCAGCCCCAGCATTTT

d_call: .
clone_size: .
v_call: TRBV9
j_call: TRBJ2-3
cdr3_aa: CASSLETGSTDTQYF
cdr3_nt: TGTGCCAGCAGCCTAGAAACGGGGAGCACAGATACGCAGTATTTT

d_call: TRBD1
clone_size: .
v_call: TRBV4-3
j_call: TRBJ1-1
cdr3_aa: CASSRQGATEAFF
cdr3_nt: TGCGCCAGCAGTCGACAGGGTGCTACTGAAGCTTTCTTT

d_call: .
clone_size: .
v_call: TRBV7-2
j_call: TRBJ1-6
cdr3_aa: CASSLEGQAINSPLHF
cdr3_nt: TGTGCCAGCAGCTTAGAGGGGCAGGCCATAAATTCACCCCTCCACTTT

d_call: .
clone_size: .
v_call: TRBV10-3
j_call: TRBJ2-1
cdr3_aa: CAISEGFGDNEQFF
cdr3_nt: TGTGCCATCAGTGAGGGGTTCGGGGACAATGAGCAGTTCTTC

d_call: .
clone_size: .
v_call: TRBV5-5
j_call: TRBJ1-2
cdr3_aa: CASSLVPGNYGYTF
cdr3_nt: TGTGCCAGCAGCTTGGTTCCGGGGAACTATGGCTACACCTTC

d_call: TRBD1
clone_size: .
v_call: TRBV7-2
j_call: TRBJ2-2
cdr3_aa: CASSFRTGSTGELFF
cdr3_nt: TGTGCCAGCAGTTTTAGGACAGGGAGCACCGGGGAGCTGTTTTTT